This TCR beta chain was sequenced for a study of immune heterogeneity within non-small cell lung tumors. Study at large: Histologically, several tumors were squamous cell carcinomas and 9 to 10 were non-squamous carcinomas. The remaining 1 tumor was not otherwise specified. Study-wide points: Locally, T-cell clonality showed a moderate but significant correlation with tumor mutational burden measured at the same site (R 0.3 to 0.4). Alongside site-unique high-frequency clones, identical dominant CDR3 beta clonotypes recurred across tumor sites within a patient.

Samples each supplied about 600 ng of bulk tumor genomic DNA as template. Collection of several biopsies per primary tumor, spaced far apart, took place during surgery. These patients got curative surgery after being newly diagnosed with untreated non-small cell lung cancer. The donor pool consisted of newly diagnosed non-small cell lung cancer patients who were having surgery with curative intent. This clonotype was detected many times. Antigen unknown. This CDR3 has 13 residues. The V gene's germline CDR1 is SGHRS and CDR2 YFSETQ. V lost 1 base to trimming and J lost 4 bases, with 9 bases between them. Multiplex PCR with 32 V and 13 J primers amplified TCR beta CDR3. TCRdb recomputed calls from the multiplex PCR reads with MiXCR, one row per CDR3 protein. The sample lists about 15,000 distinct CDR3 sequences, approximately 30% occurring once.

V is TRBV5-1 and J is TRBJ2-7; tentatively, D is TRBD2 (5 bases). The TCR originated in a woman aged 45-65 years with non-small cell lung cancer. The sequencing sample was made of lung tumor tissue. CDR3 bases: TGCGCCAGCAGCTTGCAAAGGGAGTACGAGCAGTACTTC. It encodes CASSLQREYEQYF.